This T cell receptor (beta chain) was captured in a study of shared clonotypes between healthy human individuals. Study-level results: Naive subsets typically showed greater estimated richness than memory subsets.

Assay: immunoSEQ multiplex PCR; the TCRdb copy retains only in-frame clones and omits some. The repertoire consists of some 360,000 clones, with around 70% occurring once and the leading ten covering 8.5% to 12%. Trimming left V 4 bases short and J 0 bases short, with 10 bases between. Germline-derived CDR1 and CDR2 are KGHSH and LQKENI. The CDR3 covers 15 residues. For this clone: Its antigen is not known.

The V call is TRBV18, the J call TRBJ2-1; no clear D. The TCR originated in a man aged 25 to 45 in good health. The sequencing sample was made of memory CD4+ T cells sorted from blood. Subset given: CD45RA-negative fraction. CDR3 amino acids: CASSQSGNSYNEQFF. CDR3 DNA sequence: TGTGCCAGCTCACAATCGGGCAACTCCTACAATGAGCAGTTCTTC.